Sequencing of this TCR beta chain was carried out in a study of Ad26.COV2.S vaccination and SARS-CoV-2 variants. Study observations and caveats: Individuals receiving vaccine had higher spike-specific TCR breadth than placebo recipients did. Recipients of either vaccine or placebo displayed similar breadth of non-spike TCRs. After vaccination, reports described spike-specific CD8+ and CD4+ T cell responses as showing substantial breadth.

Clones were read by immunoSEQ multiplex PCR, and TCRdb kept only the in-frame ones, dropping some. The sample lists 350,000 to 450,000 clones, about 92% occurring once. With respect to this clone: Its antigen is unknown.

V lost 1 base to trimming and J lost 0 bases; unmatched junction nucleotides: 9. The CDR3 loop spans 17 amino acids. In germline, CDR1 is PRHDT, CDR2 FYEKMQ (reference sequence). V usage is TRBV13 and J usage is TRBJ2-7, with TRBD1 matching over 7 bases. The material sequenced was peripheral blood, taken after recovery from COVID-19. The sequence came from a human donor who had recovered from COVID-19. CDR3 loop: CASSLVSAGGSSYEQYF. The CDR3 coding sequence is TGTGCCAGCAGCTTAGTTTCGGCAGGGGGAAGCTCCTACGAGCAGTACTTC.